This TCR beta chain was sequenced in a study of PD-1 blockade in classical Hodgkin lymphoma. Sample time point: newly diagnosed, previously untreated cHL patient sample. Magnetic negative selection purified CD4+ T cells from thawed PBMCs. Untreated, newly diagnosed classical Hodgkin lymphoma PBMCs were used for comparison. Whole-study results and caveats: Why repertoires differed is undefined; disease activity or prior therapy possibly contributed. Baseline TCR diversity was reportedly lower in newly diagnosed patients than healthy donors.

As concerns this clone: The antigen is undetermined.

The assay was immunoSEQ multiplex PCR, and TCRdb's table has in-frame clones only and misses some. The sample yields roughly 23,000 clones, roughly nine tenths seen once. The germline V gene encodes CDR1 MNHEY and CDR2 SVGAGI. Trimming cost V 5 bases and J 5 bases, with 15 bases left between them. This CDR3 spans 14 amino acids. The chain is built from TRBV6-5 and TRBJ1-2; D call uncertain. Sequenced material: CD4+ T cells from blood. The clonotype was recovered from a human donor with classical Hodgkin lymphoma. This CDR3 reads CASSVSWDLYGYTF. CDR3 nucleotides: TGTGCCAGCAGTGTTTCATGGGATTTGTATGGCTACACCTTC.